This entry lists 9 T cell receptor beta chains sequenced from one sample in a study of human T cells and chemical hapten exposure. TCRdb reanalysed the RACE reads using MiXCR and keeps one entry per CDR3 protein. The sample lists roughly 200,000 distinct CDR3 sequences, 20% to 25% occurring once. Time point specified: patch test 1, 2 weeks after DPC sensitization. As for treatment: therapeutic diphenylcyclopropenone sensitization with weekly scalp DPC. The sequencing used whole blood, collected in connection with sensitization to the hapten diphenylcyclopropenone (DPC). The origin of the receptors is a woman aged 50 to 60 with alopecia areata. Some clones in this sample may be carry-over from other donors' samples.

This clonotype has only a few counts. The chain has TRBV3-1 and TRBJ2-7; D not certain. Germline V gene sequence: CDR1 LGHDT, CDR2 YNNKEL (reference sequence). Trimming removed 1 base at V and 6 bases at J, with 10 bases between. CDR3 size: 13 residues. This CDR3 is CASSQVIRAEQYF. CDR3 coding DNA: TGTGCCAGCAGCCAAGTGATTAGGGCCGAGCAGTACTTC.

The gene calls are TRBV19 and TRBJ1-6, with no clear D. Looked up from germline, CDR1 is LNHDA and CDR2 is SQIVND (reference sequence). The CDR3 loop spans 17 amino acids. V was shortened by 8 bases and J by 10 bases, with 27 bases between the two germline ends. CDR3: CASHIQHSTQVGSPLHF. Here the CDR3 DNA reads TGTGCCAGTCACATTCAACATAGTACCCAGGTTGGGTCACCCCTCCACTTT.

The chain links TRBV12-5 to TRBJ1-1, with D perhaps TRBD1 (6 bases). Deletions cut 2 bases from V and 1 base from J, with 11 bases between. This CDR3 contains 15 residues. Germline lookup yields CDR1 LGHNT and CDR2 FRNRAP. As DNA, the CDR3 is TGTGCTAGTGGTTTGACTCCGACAGGGAACACTGAAGCTTTCTTT. Protein product: CASGLTPTGNTEAFF.

This sequence joins TRBV24-1 and TRBJ2-1; D not certain. Trimming took 2 bases from V and 6 from J, leaving 7 bases between them. Germline CDR1 reads KGHDR; CDR2 reads SFDVKD. CDR3 size: 13 residues. Here the CDR3 DNA reads TGTGCCACCAGTGATTCGCCTAGCAATGAGCAGTTCTTC. Protein: CATSDSPSNEQFF.

The V gene is TRBV7-9, the J gene TRBJ1-2; D possibly corresponds to TRBD1 (6 bases). Between the trimmed V and J ends, which lost 4 bases and 7 bases, there was a span of 19 bases. This CDR3 is 15 amino acids long. The germline V gene has CDR1 SEHNR and CDR2 FQNEAQ (reference sequence). CDR3 sequence reads: CASSSPRQGHFGYTF. The CDR3, as DNA: TGTGCCAGCAGCTCCCCCCGGCAGGGGCACTTTGGCTACACCTTC.

This clonotype was seen more than once but under ten times. V is TRBV5-1 and J is TRBJ2-1, with D perhaps TRBD2 (5 bases). CDR1 is SGHRS, CDR2 YFSETQ, per germline. The CDR3 is made up of 15 amino acids. Between the trimmed V and J ends, which lost 0 bases and 8 bases, there was a span of 15 bases. The CDR3 spells CASSLDPSGNDEQFF. DNA of the CDR3: TGCGCCAGCAGCTTGGATCCAAGCGGCAATGATGAGCAGTTCTTC.

This chain connects TRBV7-6 to TRBJ2-1; 7 bases fit TRBD2. The CDR3 consists of 16 residues. Germline V gene data show CDR1 as SGHVS and CDR2 as FNYEAQ. Trimming at V came to 0 bases and at J to 3 bases, leaving 5 bases not matched to a gene. CDR3: CASSLAGGPRYNEQFF. Written as DNA, the CDR3 is TGTGCCAGCAGCTTAGCGGGAGGGCCTCGCTACAATGAGCAGTTCTTC.

This clonotype was seen a few times. V gene TRBV27 combines with J gene TRBJ2-7; the match to TRBD2 covers 12 bases. The CDR3 length is 15 residues. The V gene's germline CDR1 is MNHEY and CDR2 SMNVEV (reference sequence). V lost 6 bases and J lost 6; bases outside the gene matches: 9. CDR3: CASRPGLAGFGEQYF. The DNA for the CDR3 is TGTGCCAGCAGACCGGGACTAGCGGGCTTCGGCGAGCAGTACTTC.

V gene TRBV10-3 combines with J gene TRBJ1-1, with 7 bases lining up with TRBD1. Germline V lookup: CDR1 ENHRY, CDR2 SYGVKD. The CDR3 extends over 14 amino acids. Unmatched junction bases numbered 2, after V lost 4 bases and J lost 0 bases. The CDR3: CAISGGQVNTEAFF. CDR3 nucleotide sequence: TGTGCCATCAGTGGAGGACAGGTGAACACTGAAGCTTTCTTT.